What follows are 14 T cell receptor beta chains derived from one specimen sequenced in a study of blood T cell repertoires in COVID-19. Measured with immunoSEQ multiplex PCR; TCRdb has only the in-frame clones, and not every one. The sample comprises tens of thousands of clones, around 81% of which are singletons, and about 5% rests with the top ten. Sequencing was done on a sample of peripheral blood. These receptors were taken from a woman aged 55 to 70 with acute or convalescent COVID-19.

DNA of the CDR3: TGCGCCAGCAGCTTGTACAGCGGGGGGGCCGGCACAGATACGCAGTATTTT. Amino acids: CASSLYSGGAGTDTQYF. V usage is TRBV5-1 and J usage is TRBJ2-3; 10 bases align to TRBD2. V was clipped by 1 base and J by 1 base; unmatched bases: 6. The CDR3 extends over 17 amino acids. Per the germline V gene, CDR1 is SGHRS and CDR2 is YFSETQ.

The chain links TRBV19 to TRBJ1-2; D may be TRBD1 (5 bases). The CDR3 has 14 amino acids. The V gene's germline CDR1 is LNHDA and CDR2 SQIVND (reference sequence). The V and J ends lost 10 bases and 10 bases respectively, with 25 bases between them. The CDR3 protein is CATYLNRDWGYYTF. The DNA for the CDR3 is TGTGCCACTTACCTTAACCGGGACTGGGGTTACTACACCTTC.

The chain has TRBV11-3 and TRBJ2-1; weak D call: TRBD2 (5 bases). The CDR3 has 14 residues. V lost 5 bases, J lost 4 bases, and 12 bases lay in between. Germline CDR1 SGHNT, CDR2 YENEEA. The CDR3 protein is CASSPDGGYNEQFF. The DNA for the CDR3 is TGTGCCAGCAGCCCGGACGGAGGATACAATGAGCAGTTCTTC. The whole variable domain, remainder taken from reference TRBV11-3 and TRBJ2-1, is EAGVVQSPRYKIIEKKQPVAFWCNPISGHNTLYWYLQNLGQGPELLIRYENEEAVDDSQLPKDRFSAERLKGVDSTLKIQPAELGDSAVYLCASSPDGGYNEQFFGPGTRLTVL.

The rearrangement uses TRBV7-9 and TRBJ1-2, with D perhaps matching TRBD1 (6 bases). Trimming shortened V by 9 bases and J by 4 bases, and 18 bases separated the two germline ends. Germline-derived CDR1 and CDR2 are SEHNR and FQNEAQ (reference sequence). The CDR3 sequence is 14 residues long. CDR3 loop: CASTPAGAGYGYTF. CDR3 nucleotides: TGTGCCAGTACCCCCGCAGGGGCCGGCTATGGCTACACCTTC.

The CDR3 DNA is TGTGCCAGCAGTGAAGTGGTGGGGGGTGGCACAGATACGCAGTATTTT. Residues: CASSEVVGGGTDTQYF. The chain carries TRBV6-1 and TRBJ2-3; D possibly corresponds to TRBD2 (6 bases). V was cut by 1 base and J by 1 base, with 12 bases left in between. The CDR3 is 16 residues long. Per the germline V gene, CDR1 is MNHNS and CDR2 is SASEGT.

This chain joins TRBV6-5 and TRBJ1-2; D possibly corresponds to TRBD1 (6 bases). The CDR3 consists of 13 residues. Germline V CDR1 and CDR2: MNHEY, SVGAGI. V was pared by 6 bases and J by 3 bases, with 11 bases between. CDR3 DNA: TGTGCCAGCAGCAGGGGTGATTACTATGGCTACACCTTC. This gives the protein CASSRGDYYGYTF.

The J gene is TRBJ2-5, the V gene TRBV4-2, with TRBD1 matching over 8 bases. V lost 4 bases and J lost 4; bases outside the gene matches: 8. Germline values: CDR1 LGHNA, CDR2 YNFKEQ. This CDR3 is built from 15 residues. Here the CDR3 reads CASSPYQGAGETQYF. CDR3 bases: TGTGCCAGCAGCCCCTACCAGGGGGCGGGAGAGACCCAGTACTTC.

This clone was counted only a few times. V gene TRBV5-4 combines with J gene TRBJ1-2, with 10 bases matching TRBD1. V shed 4 bases and J 7 bases; nucleotides not matched to a gene: 10. The CDR3 has 15 residues. CDR1 SGHNT and CDR2 YYREEE come from the germline V gene (reference sequence). CDR3 nucleotides: TGTGCCAGCAGCCCGGGTGGGACAGGGGTCGTTGGCTACACCTTC. Amino acids: CASSPGGTGVVGYTF.

This sequence joins TRBV4-1 and TRBJ2-1; 10 bases match TRBD2. Germline V gene data show CDR1 as MGHRA and CDR2 as YSYEKL. V lost 3 bases to trimming and J lost 3 bases; unmatched junction nucleotides: 2. The CDR3 runs to 15 residues. In DNA, the CDR3 is TGCGCCAGCAGCCAGAGCGGGGGGGACTACAATGAGCAGTTCTTC. Its protein product is CASSQSGGDYNEQFF.

On this clone itself: A junction end diverges from the germline sequence, so it may reflect a read error. The CDR3 reads CASSHDRVKTEAFF. The CDR3 DNA is TGTGCCAGCAGCCACGACAGGGTGAAGACTGAAGCTTTCTTT. This rearrangement joins TRBV7-2 to TRBJ1-1; 7 nucleotides agree with TRBD1. The germline V gene encodes CDR1 SGHTA and CDR2 FQGNSA. This CDR3 contains 14 residues.

The chain combines TRBV19 with TRBJ2-3; TRBD1 matches at 8 bases. This CDR3 region has 14 residues. V lost 6 bases to trimming and J lost 2 bases; unmatched junction nucleotides: 4. CDR1 and CDR2 from the germline V gene are LNHDA and SQIVND (reference sequence). The CDR3 loop reads CASSRTGITDTQYF. CDR3 nucleotides: TGTGCCAGTAGCCGGACAGGGATCACAGATACGCAGTATTTT.

The chain has TRBV19 and TRBJ2-7, with TRBD2 identical over 12 bases. The CDR3 consists of 15 residues. V dropped 5 bases and J dropped 2; count of bases not matched to a gene: 4. Germline V lookup: CDR1 LNHDA, CDR2 SQIVND (reference sequence). The CDR3 loop reads CASSETSGGPYEQYF. DNA of the CDR3: TGTGCCAGTAGTGAAACTAGCGGGGGGCCCTACGAGCAGTACTTC.

The chain joins TRBV19 to TRBJ2-7; D might be TRBD2 (7 bases). The CDR3 spans 15 residues. Deletions cut 5 bases from V and 1 base from J, with 15 bases between. Germline assignment: CDR1 LNHDA and CDR2 SQIVND (reference sequence). Written as DNA, the CDR3 is TGTGCCAGTAGTTTCGCGGGGGCCGGTTCCTACGAGCAGTACTTC. It translates to CASSFAGAGSYEQYF.

The rearrangement joins TRBV19 to TRBJ2-1, with unresolved D. V was trimmed by 5 bases and J by 4 bases, leaving 15 bases between them. The CDR3 spans 15 residues. Germline V gene lookup returns CDR1 LNHDA and CDR2 SQIVND (reference sequence). Here the CDR3 DNA reads TGTGCCAGTAGTCCAGGTTTCTCCCTTTACAATGAGCAGTTCTTC. Amino acid sequence: CASSPGFSLYNEQFF.